A selection of T cell receptor beta chains follows, all from one sample in a study of shared clonotypes between healthy human individuals. Clones were sequenced by immunoSEQ multiplex PCR, and TCRdb holds only the in-frame ones, with some missing. Among around 240,000 clones listed, 65% were seen once. Sequencing was carried out using memory CD4+ T cells sorted from blood. The origin of the receptors is a man aged 25 to 40 in good health. Each CDR3 is given with its conserved first and last residue. The D gene is left open where the match is weak. The size of a clone is reported for some rows only, either as once, few or many, or as a class for expanded clones.

>TRBD1|TRBJ1-5|.|TRBV18
CASSASTGGGEPQHF
TGTGCCAGCTCAGCCAGCACAGGGGGCGGCGAACCCCAGCATTTT
>.|TRBJ2-1|once|TRBV5-1
CASSLDLSRSYNEQFF
TGCGCCAGCAGCTTGGATTTGTCTCGCTCCTACAATGAGCAGTTCTTC
>TRBD2|TRBJ2-3|.|TRBV5-4
CASSLAGVSTDTQYF
TGTGCCAGCAGCTTAGCGGGAGTTAGCACAGATACGCAGTATTTT
>TRBD2|TRBJ2-7|.|TRBV5-1
CASSLWTSGSNEQYF
TGCGCCAGCAGCTTGTGGACTAGCGGGAGTAACGAGCAGTACTTC
>.|TRBJ2-5|few|TRBV2
CASFMYRGGMETQYF
TGTGCCAGCTTCATGTACAGGGGAGGTATGGAGACCCAGTACTTC
>TRBD2|TRBJ2-1|.|TRBV11-3
CASSSSGESYNEQFF
TGTGCCAGCAGCTCGAGCGGGGAATCCTACAATGAGCAGTTCTTC
>.|TRBJ2-1|.|TRBV20-1
CSALTVEQFF
TGCAGTGCTCTCACAGTTGAGCAGTTCTTC
>TRBD2|TRBJ2-2|.|TRBV7-2
CASSLGRGAGELFF
TGTGCCAGCAGCTTAGGCCGGGGGGCCGGGGAGCTGTTTTTT
>.|TRBJ1-5|.|TRBV25-1
CASSEYDSPNQPQHF
TGTGCCAGCAGTGAATACGACAGTCCAAATCAGCCCCAGCATTTT
>.|TRBJ2-2|.|TRBV6-5
CASSYSLMFAGELFF
TGTGCCAGCAGTTACTCGCTTATGTTCGCCGGGGAGCTGTTTTTT
>.|TRBJ1-1|.|TRBV2
CASSVGVNTEAFF
TGTGCCAGCAGTGTAGGAGTGAACACTGAAGCTTTCTTT
>.|TRBJ2-1|.|TRBV18
CASSPLPRAGDEQFF
TGTGCCAGCTCACCGCTTCCAAGAGCAGGGGATGAGCAGTTCTTC
>.|TRBJ2-7|.|TRBV7-8
CASSFEDGSYEQYF
TGTGCCAGCAGCTTTGAGGACGGCTCCTACGAGCAGTACTTC
>.|TRBJ2-1|.|TRBV2
CASSGIRGSYNEQFF
TGTGCCAGCTCGGGGATACGCGGCTCCTACAATGAGCAGTTCTTC
>.|TRBJ1-4|.|TRBV27
CASSLLGGDEKLFF
TGTGCCAGCAGTTTATTAGGGGGAGATGAAAAACTGTTTTTT
>.|TRBJ2-7|.|TRBV23-1
CASSPPRRRRYEQYF
TGCGCCAGCAGTCCTCCGAGAAGAAGACGTTACGAGCAGTACTTC
>.|TRBJ2-1|.|TRBV5-1
CASSPRRLGSNEQFF
TGCGCCAGCAGCCCCCGCCGGCTAGGGTCCAATGAGCAGTTCTTC
>.|TRBJ2-3|.|TRBV7-7
CASSLEGAGDTQYF
TGTGCTAGCAGCTTAGAGGGAGCTGGAGATACGCAGTATTTT
>.|TRBJ1-1|.|TRBV7-9
CASSSDLGDTEAFF
TGTGCCAGCAGCTCGGACCTCGGAGACACTGAAGCTTTCTTT
>TRBD1|TRBJ2-1|once|TRBV7-2
CASSFLRGGGEQFF
TGTGCCAGCAGCTTTCTGAGAGGGGGCGGTGAGCAGTTCTTC
>TRBD2|TRBJ2-7|.|TRBV4-1
CASSQPGLAVYEQYF
TGCGCCAGCAGCCAACCGGGACTAGCGGTCTACGAGCAGTACTTC
>.|TRBJ1-1|.|TRBV19
CASTPGRGLGAMNTEAFF
TGTGCCAGTACCCCAGGGAGGGGTTTAGGGGCAATGAACACTGAAGCTTTCTTT
>TRBD2|TRBJ2-1|.|TRBV2
CASSPSGAGAYNEQFF
TGTGCCAGCAGCCCTAGCGGTGCTGGGGCTTACAATGAGCAGTTCTTC
>.|TRBJ1-2|few|TRBV19
CASGGTYGYTF
TGTGCCAGTGGCGGGACCTATGGCTACACCTTC
>.|TRBJ1-1|.|TRBV15
CATSLDTDQNTEAFF
TGTGCCACCAGCCTCGACACTGACCAGAACACTGAAGCTTTCTTT
>.|TRBJ2-1|.|TRBV5-1
CASSWDGNEQFF
TGCGCCAGCAGTTGGGACGGTAATGAGCAGTTCTTC
>TRBD2|TRBJ2-5|.|TRBV6-1
CASSERGWGREGVKTQYF
TGTGCCAGCAGTGAACGCGGATGGGGGCGGGAGGGCGTGAAGACCCAGTACTTC
>TRBD1|TRBJ2-5|.|TRBV5-1
CASERQGRLQETQYF
TGCGCCAGCGAAAGACAGGGACGACTTCAAGAGACCCAGTACTTC
>.|TRBJ2-7|.|TRBV14
CASSQVRGHEQYF
TGTGCCAGCAGCCAAGTCCGAGGTCACGAGCAGTACTTC
>.|TRBJ1-1|.|TRBV7-9
CASSLQGNTEAFF
TGTGCCAGCAGCTTACAGGGGAACACTGAAGCTTTCTTT
>TRBD1|TRBJ1-4|.|TRBV27
CASSLWQGDEKLFF
TGTGCCAGCAGTCTCTGGCAGGGGGATGAAAAACTGTTTTTT
>.|TRBJ2-7|.|TRBV5-4
CASSFSLASSHEQYF
TGTGCCAGCAGCTTCAGTCTAGCATCGTCCCACGAGCAGTACTTC
>.|TRBJ2-1|.|TRBV19
CASSIRIYNEQFF
TGTGCCAGTAGTATACGGATATACAATGAGCAGTTCTTC
>TRBD2|TRBJ2-7|few|TRBV5-4
CASSRGGGGPQGEQYF
TGTGCCAGCAGCCGTGGTGGGGGAGGGCCTCAGGGCGAGCAGTACTTC
>.|TRBJ1-1|few|TRBV7-6
CASSLGRVTGNTEAFF
TGTGCCAGCAGCTTGGGAAGAGTTACAGGGAACACTGAAGCTTTCTTT
>.|TRBJ2-1|.|TRBV5-8
CASSLDVLSYNEQFF
TGTGCCAGCAGCTTGGACGTTCTCTCCTACAATGAGCAGTTCTTC
>.|TRBJ2-3|.|TRBV9
CASSVQGHSTDTQYF
TGTGCCAGCAGCGTACAGGGGCATAGCACAGATACGCAGTATTTT
>TRBD1|TRBJ1-2|few|TRBV27
CASSLSGDRSFYGYTF
TGTGCCAGCAGTTTATCAGGGGACAGATCCTTCTATGGCTACACCTTC
>TRBD1|TRBJ2-3|.|TRBV19
CASSNQGEDTQYF
TGTGCCAGTAGTAATCAGGGGGAAGATACGCAGTATTTT
>.|TRBJ2-7|.|TRBV5-5
CASSLAVAGTTYEQYF
TGTGCCAGCAGCTTGGCCGTGGCAGGTACTACCTACGAGCAGTACTTC
>.|TRBJ1-1|.|TRBV28
CASSLGSNTEAFF
TGTGCCAGCAGTTTGGGCAGTAACACTGAAGCTTTCTTT
>.|TRBJ2-7|.|TRBV28
CASSFPDLYSYEQYF
TGTGCCAGCAGTTTCCCAGATTTGTACTCCTACGAGCAGTACTTC
>.|TRBJ2-2|.|TRBV14
CASSLYGGMNTGELFF
TGTGCCAGCAGCTTATACGGCGGCATGAACACCGGGGAGCTGTTTTTT
>TRBD2|TRBJ2-2|.|TRBV30
CAWNFNLAGGPIGELFF
TGTGCCTGGAACTTTAATCTAGCGGGAGGGCCAATCGGGGAGCTGTTTTTT
>.|TRBJ2-3|.|TRBV5-5
CASSLLQPSPDTQYF
TGTGCCAGCAGCTTGTTGCAGCCCTCCCCAGATACGCAGTATTTT
>.|TRBJ2-7|.|TRBV27
CARVEEQYF
TGTGCCAGGGTGGAAGAGCAGTACTTC
>TRBD2|TRBJ2-3|.|TRBV6-1
CASGNRAGVDTQYF
TGTGCCAGCGGAAACCGAGCGGGAGTGGATACGCAGTATTTT
>TRBD2|TRBJ2-1|.|TRBV18
CASSRSGPTYNEQFF
TGTGCCAGCTCACGTAGCGGGCCGACCTACAATGAGCAGTTCTTC
>.|TRBJ2-5|.|TRBV11-2
CASRRDLGAGGETQYF
TGTGCCAGCAGGCGAGACCTGGGCGCGGGTGGAGAGACCCAGTACTTC
>.|TRBJ2-2|.|TRBV10-1
CASSELVGGELFF
TGCGCCAGCAGTGAGCTTGTGGGCGGGGAGCTGTTTTTT
>TRBD2|TRBJ2-2|.|TRBV18
CASSLVAGGANTGELFF
TGTGCCAGCTCACTAGTAGCGGGAGGTGCGAACACCGGGGAGCTGTTTTTT
>.|TRBJ2-3|few|TRBV5-1
CASSLGYRTDTQYF
TGCGCCAGCAGCTTGGGCTATCGCACAGATACGCAGTATTTT
>TRBD2|TRBJ2-7|.|TRBV28
CASSLGLAGGTYEQYF
TGTGCCAGCAGTTTAGGGCTAGCGGGAGGGACCTACGAGCAGTACTTC